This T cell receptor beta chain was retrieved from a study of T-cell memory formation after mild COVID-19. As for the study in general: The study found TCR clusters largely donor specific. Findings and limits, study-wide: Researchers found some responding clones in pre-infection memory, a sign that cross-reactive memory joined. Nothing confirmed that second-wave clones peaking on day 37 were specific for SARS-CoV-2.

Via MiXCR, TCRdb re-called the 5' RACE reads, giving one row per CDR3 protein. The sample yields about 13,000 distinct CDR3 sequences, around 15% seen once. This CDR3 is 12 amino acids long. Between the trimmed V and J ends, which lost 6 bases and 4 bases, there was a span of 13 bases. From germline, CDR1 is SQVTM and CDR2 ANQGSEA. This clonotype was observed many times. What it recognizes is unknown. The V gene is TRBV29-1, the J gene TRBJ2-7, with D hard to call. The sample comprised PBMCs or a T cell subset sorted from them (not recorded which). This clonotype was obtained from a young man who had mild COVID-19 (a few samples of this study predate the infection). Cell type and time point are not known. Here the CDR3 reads CSVTEAVYEQYF. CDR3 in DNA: TGCAGCGTCACAGAGGCGGTATACGAGCAGTACTTC.